This T cell receptor beta chain appears in the sequencing data of a study of CD4 and CD8 cells across lung adenocarcinoma regions. The patients had localized lung adenocarcinoma, a non-small cell subtype. TCRdb redid the calling of the PCR reads with MiXCR, one entry per CDR3 protein. The table includes 9,500 to 11,000 distinct CDR3 sequences, 50% to 65% detected once. V lost 0 bases and J lost 1; bases outside the gene matches: 7. Germline-derived CDR1 and CDR2 are MNHEY and SMNVEV (reference sequence). The length of the CDR3 is 17 residues. This sequence originates from a male donor with lung adenocarcinoma. The CD4 and CD8 labels of this study may be unreliable. The rearrangement uses TRBV27 and TRBJ2-5; the match to TRBD2 covers 8 bases. The sequenced sample consisted of CD4+ T cells from the center of a lung tumor. CDR3 amino acids: CASSLSYRTSSQETQYF. CDR3 in DNA: TGTGCCAGCAGTTTATCTTACCGGACTAGCAGCCAAGAGACCCAGTACTTC.